Each of the 23 T cell receptor beta chains below was sequenced from the same sample in a study of shared clonotypes between healthy human individuals. Here immunoSEQ multiplex PCR was the method, and the copy in TCRdb shows in-frame clones only, minus some. The sample has more than 400,000 clones; approximately 95% are singletons. The sequencing sample was made of naive CD4+ T cells sorted from blood. Subset described: CD45RA+ positively selected. Receptors originate from a woman in her thirties in good health.

The chain has TRBV25-1 and TRBJ2-5, with D unresolved. CDR3 length: 14 amino acids. CDR1 and CDR2 from the germline V gene are MGHDK and SYGVNS. V gave up 2 bases and J gave up 4 bases, with 11 bases separating them. The CDR3 nucleotides read TGTGCCAGCAGTGAAGCCGTTGTGGGAGAGACCCAGTACTTC. Encoded protein: CASSEAVVGETQYF.

The genes are TRBV5-1 and TRBJ2-3, with 9 positions matching TRBD2. The CDR3 loop spans 14 amino acids. Trimming cost V 8 bases and J 2 bases; bases outside gene matches: 6. CDR1 and CDR2 (germline): SGHRS, YFSETQ. The CDR3 nucleotides are TGCGCCAGTCGGCTAGCGGGGAACACAGATACGCAGTATTTT. It codes for CASRLAGNTDTQYF.

A single count supports this clone. J is TRBJ2-3 and V is TRBV5-1; TRBD2 might be the D (6 bases). Germline lookup yields CDR1 SGHRS and CDR2 YFSETQ. Trimming left V 4 bases short and J 2 bases short, with 17 bases between. The CDR3 sequence is 16 residues long. This CDR3 is CASSAGSGGSTDTQYF. CDR3 nucleotide sequence: TGCGCCAGCAGCGCGGGGAGCGGAGGTTCCACAGATACGCAGTATTTT.

The V call is TRBV15, the J call TRBJ1-3; D is unresolved. This CDR3 region has 15 residues. Deletions cut 0 bases from V and 7 bases from J, with 13 bases between. The V gene's germline CDR1 is LNHNV and CDR2 YYDKDF (reference sequence). CDR3 in amino acids: CATSRDSGSGNTIYF. CDR3 coding DNA: TGTGCCACCAGCAGAGATTCAGGAAGCGGGAACACCATATATTTT. The full variable domain, its missing parts supplied by reference TRBV15 and TRBJ1-3, is DAMVIQNPRYQVTQFGKPVTLSCSQTLNHNVMYWYQQKSSQAPKLLFHYYDKDFNNEADTPDNFQSRRPNTSFCFLDIRSPGLGDTAMYLCATSRDSGSGNTIYFGEGSWLTVV.

The rearrangement uses TRBV19 and TRBJ2-3; a weak D match, TRBD1 (5 bases). Germline V gene lookup returns CDR1 LNHDA and CDR2 SQIVND (reference sequence). There are 14 residues in the CDR3. Trimming took 10 bases from V and 3 from J, leaving 17 bases between them. CDR3 loop: CATRAATRTDTQYF. The CDR3 DNA reads as TGTGCCACCAGGGCGGCAACACGGACAGATACGCAGTATTTT.

This sequence joins TRBV2 and TRBJ1-1; no clear D. CDR1 is SNHLY, CDR2 FYNNEI, per germline. This CDR3 region has 15 residues. V dropped 2 bases and J dropped 5 bases, with 15 bases sitting between them. The CDR3 is CASSELEGTRTEAFF. The CDR3 bases are TGTGCCAGCAGTGAATTGGAGGGAACCAGGACTGAAGCTTTCTTT.

The rearrangement joins TRBV27 to TRBJ2-5; the D is unclear. Germline V gene data show CDR1 as MNHEY and CDR2 as SMNVEV (reference sequence). The V end was cut by 1 base, the J end by 0 bases, with 12 bases between. This CDR3 is built from 16 residues. CDR3 DNA sequence: TGTGCCAGCAGTTTATTCGGTACAGCCGACCAAGAGACCCAGTACTTC. This sequence encodes CASSLFGTADQETQYF.

The V gene is TRBV7-9, the J gene TRBJ2-3; 7 nucleotides match TRBD1. The CDR3 is 15 amino acids. Germline-derived CDR1 and CDR2 are SEHNR and FQNEAQ (reference sequence). V lost 1 base to trimming and J lost 2 bases; unmatched junction nucleotides: 3. The CDR3 sequence: CASSLVGTATDTQYF. CDR3 nucleotides: TGTGCCAGCAGCTTAGTCGGGACAGCCACAGATACGCAGTATTTT.

The chain employs TRBV27 and TRBJ2-4; possible D gene TRBD2, 5 bases. Trimming took 0 bases from V and 9 from J, leaving 15 bases between them. The CDR3 loop spans 15 amino acids. Germline CDR1 reads MNHEY; CDR2 reads SMNVEV (reference sequence). The CDR3 loop is CASSLSGSALSIQYF. CDR3 bases: TGTGCCAGCAGTTTATCGGGTAGCGCCCTAAGCATTCAGTACTTC.

The rearrangement joins TRBV7-2 to TRBJ1-1; D might be TRBD1 (5 bases). Trimming left V 0 bases short and J 6 bases short, with 11 bases between. The CDR3 extends over 14 amino acids. Looked up from germline, CDR1 is SGHTA and CDR2 is FQGNSA. The CDR3 bases are TGTGCCAGCAGCTTAGCGCTCGGGGGTTCTGAAGCTTTCTTT. Its protein is CASSLALGGSEAFF.

This clone was seen just once. CDR3 in DNA: TGTGCCAGCAGACCCAGGACATCGCCCCCTAACTATGGCTACACCTTC. Amino acids: CASRPRTSPPNYGYTF. The gene calls are TRBV7-9 and TRBJ1-2; maybe TRBD1 (5 bases). Germline V gene sequence: CDR1 SEHNR, CDR2 FQNEAQ (reference sequence). The CDR3 covers 16 residues. V lost 6 bases and J 0 bases, leaving 17 bases between the germline ends.

For this clone: A junction end diverges from the germline sequence, so it may reflect a read error. Other DNA sequences within the sample encode an identical CDR3. The gene calls are TRBV29-1 and TRBJ1-5; D call uncertain. Germline V CDR1 and CDR2: SQVTM, ANQGSEA. The CDR3 totals 16 residues. The CDR3 nucleotides read TGCAGCGTTGCGAACAGCTCCCTTGGGCGCAATCAGCCCCAGCACTTT. Its translation: CSVANSSLGRNQPQHF.

The chain is built from TRBV28 and TRBJ2-5; no reliable D call. This CDR3 region has 15 residues. Germline lookup yields CDR1 MDHEN and CDR2 SYDVKM. V was trimmed by 4 bases and J by 2 bases, leaving 14 bases between them. DNA for the CDR3: TGTGCCAGCAGTTACCCCCGCACCCCGCAAGAGACCCAGTACTTC. This sequence encodes CASSYPRTPQETQYF.

This clone was seen only a few times. The rearrangement uses TRBV7-9 and TRBJ2-7, with 9 bases lining up with TRBD1. This CDR3 comprises 13 residues. Trimming cost V 3 bases and J 6 bases; bases outside gene matches: 3. Germline V gene data show CDR1 as SEHNR and CDR2 as FQNEAQ (reference sequence). The CDR3 DNA sequence: TGTGCCAGCAGCTTGGGACAGGGCGGCGAGCAGTACTTC. Translating gives CASSLGQGGEQYF.

V usage is TRBV2 and J usage is TRBJ1-5; 9 positions agree with TRBD1. The CDR3 has 14 residues. Germline trimming cut 6 bases from V and 6 bases from J; bases unmatched to any gene: 6. CDR1 is SNHLY, CDR2 FYNNEI, per germline. As DNA, the CDR3 is TGTGCCAGCAGCTTCGACAGGGGGAGTCAGCCCCAGCATTTT. Its protein product is CASSFDRGSQPQHF.

The chain combines TRBV7-6 with TRBJ2-5; D remains unclear. Germline values: CDR1 SGHVS, CDR2 FNYEAQ. V gave up 6 bases and J gave up 4 bases, with 15 bases separating them. The CDR3 is 14 amino acids. Here the CDR3 reads CASSMDGGAETQYF. CDR3 sequence (DNA): TGTGCCAGCAGTATGGATGGTGGAGCAGAGACCCAGTACTTC.

The chain couples TRBV7-9 to TRBJ1-3, with D unclear. V dropped 0 bases and J dropped 1 base, with 13 bases sitting between them. Germline CDR1 and CDR2: SEHNR and FQNEAQ (reference sequence). The CDR3 is 17 amino acids. The CDR3, as DNA: TGTGCCAGCAGCTTAGCTGGGCGGCAGTCTTCTGGAAACACCATATATTTT. As protein: CASSLAGRQSSGNTIYF.

The chain uses TRBV28 and TRBJ1-5, with 9 positions matching TRBD1. The V gene's germline CDR1 is MDHEN and CDR2 SYDVKM. V trimming: 5 bases; J trimming: 6 bases; junction bases outside the gene matches: 5. The CDR3 spans 14 residues. The CDR3 sequence: CASSPGTGFQPQHF. For the CDR3, the DNA is TGTGCCAGCAGTCCCGGGACAGGGTTTCAGCCCCAGCATTTT.

The V gene is TRBV6-5, the J gene TRBJ2-1; D is possibly TRBD1 (5 bases). The germline V gene encodes CDR1 MNHEY and CDR2 SVGAGI. V was shortened by 6 bases and J by 10 bases, with 22 bases between the two germline ends. The CDR3 has 15 residues. In DNA form, the CDR3 reads TGTGCCAGCAGGATAGAAGGGGCGCCTGATGGCGAGCAGTTCTTC. It specifies CASRIEGAPDGEQFF.

CDR3: CASKAGADTQYF. DNA of the CDR3: TGCGCCAGCAAAGCGGGGGCAGATACGCAGTATTTT. The chain has TRBV5-1 and TRBJ2-3; the match to TRBD2 covers 8 bases. CDR3 length: 12 amino acids. Per the germline V gene, CDR1 is SGHRS and CDR2 is YFSETQ. V shed 6 bases and J 4 bases; nucleotides not matched to a gene: 1.

This chain joins TRBV6-5 and TRBJ1-2; D uncertain. This CDR3 has 14 amino acids. V lost 6 bases to trimming and J lost 7 bases, with 18 bases between them. CDR1 is MNHEY and CDR2 is SVGAGI in the germline V gene. Written as DNA, the CDR3 is TGTGCCAGCAGGCCTCCGTGGACGGCTGGTGGCTACACCTTC. Translated: CASRPPWTAGGYTF.

This chain links TRBV6-5 with TRBJ2-5, with D possibly matching TRBD2 (6 bases). This CDR3 has 13 amino acids. The V end lost 7 bases, the J end lost 4 bases, and 13 bases lay between the germline ends. CDR1 and CDR2 from the germline V gene are MNHEY and SVGAGI. CDR3 residues: CASKTGVGETQYF. CDR3 DNA sequence: TGTGCCAGCAAAACGGGAGTAGGAGAGACCCAGTACTTC.

This chain connects TRBV19 to TRBJ2-7; D tentatively fits TRBD1 or TRBD2 (5 bases each). Germline V lookup: CDR1 LNHDA, CDR2 SQIVND (reference sequence). V was clipped by 3 bases and J by 0 bases, with 9 bases between them. The CDR3 sequence is 14 residues long. In DNA, the CDR3 is TGTGCCAGTAGTATGACCGGGACCTCCTACGAGCAGTACTTC. Translating it yields CASSMTGTSYEQYF.